This TCR beta chain was recorded in a study of tumor-infiltrating lymphocytes in primary liver carcinoma. Co-extraction of RNA and DNA was performed on roughly 20-34 mg of unsorted bulk tissue. Collection of samples drew on five separate regions of each tumor. Starting from 400 to 500 ng of total RNA, TCR beta cDNA was produced with a primer in the constant region. Three nested multiplex PCR rounds, a slightly modified ARM-PCR method, built the TCR beta libraries. TRBV1-TRBV30 forward primers paired with a C-beta reverse primer drove the first two PCR rounds, approximately 11 cycles each. TCRdb passed the multiplex PCR reads through MiXCR, listing each CDR3 protein once. The table lists around 54,000 distinct CDR3 sequences, about 80% of them singletons. The count of this clonotype is one. The antigen is not known. A read error may produce the germline difference seen at one junction end. Study-wide results and limits: Significantly greater top-250-clone fractions characterized tumors relative to blood (p = 0.039).

CDR3 length: 16 amino acids. This TCR was sampled from a man aged 35-49 years with primary liver carcinoma and hepatitis B virus infection. The chain has TRBV12-3 or TRBV12-4 and TRBJ2-7; 11 positions match TRBD2. The sequenced sample consisted of liver tumor tissue from sampling region 2. The subset here: tumor region T2, inferior pole. CDR3 DNA: TGTGCCAGCACTTTATTAGCGGGAGGGTCTCCCTACGAGCAGTATTTC. This gives the protein CASTLLAGGSPYEQYF.